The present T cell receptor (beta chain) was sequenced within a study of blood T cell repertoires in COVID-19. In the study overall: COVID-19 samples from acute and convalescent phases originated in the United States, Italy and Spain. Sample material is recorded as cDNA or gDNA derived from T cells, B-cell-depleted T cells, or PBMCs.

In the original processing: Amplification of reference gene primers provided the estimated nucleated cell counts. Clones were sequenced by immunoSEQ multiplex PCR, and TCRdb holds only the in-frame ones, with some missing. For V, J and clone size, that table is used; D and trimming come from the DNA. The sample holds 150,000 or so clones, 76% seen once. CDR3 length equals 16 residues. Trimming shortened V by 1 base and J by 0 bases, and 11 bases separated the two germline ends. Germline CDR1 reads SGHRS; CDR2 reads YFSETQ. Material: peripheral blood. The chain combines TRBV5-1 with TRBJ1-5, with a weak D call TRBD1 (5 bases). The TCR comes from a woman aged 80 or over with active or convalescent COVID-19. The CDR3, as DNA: TGCGCCAGCAGCTTGCTGGGGCTAAATAGCAATCAGCCCCAGCATTTT. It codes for CASSLLGLNSNQPQHF.